Following are 2 T cell receptor beta chains from one sample sequenced in a study of identifying expanded T cells in peripheral blood. Produced via immunoSEQ multiplex PCR; TCRdb's table is partial and in-frame only. The data show around 82,000 clones, 84% seen once. The sequencing input was blood. Source of these receptors: a person between 18 and 75 years old in good health.

This clone has a handful of counts. This CDR3 is also generated by other DNA sequences in the sample. This CDR3 is CASSTDPGHIYEQYF. The CDR3 DNA reads TGTGCCAGTAGTACCGACCCGGGACATATCTACGAGCAGTACTTC. This chain joins TRBV19 and TRBJ2-7; the D gene is possibly TRBD1 (6 bases). Germline CDR1 reads LNHDA; CDR2 reads SQIVND (reference sequence). Trimming took 4 bases from V and 3 from J, leaving 16 bases between them. This CDR3 contains 15 residues.

About this clone: An end of the junction differs from the germline gene, which may be a read error. The chain is built from TRBV7-7 and TRBJ2-3; 13 positions agree with TRBD2. This CDR3 region has 16 residues. In germline, CDR1 is SSHAT, CDR2 FNYEAQ (reference sequence). As DNA, the CDR3 is TGTGCTAGCAGCTTAGGACTAGCGGGAGAGGGGGATACGCAGTATTTT. Amino acids: CASSLGLAGEGDTQYF.